One sample yielded the 13 T cell receptor beta chains listed below, sequenced in a study of blood T cells in healthy people across ages. Then a second PCR, running roughly 7 to 11 cycles, was carried out with a sample-barcoded 5' primer and a J-beta primer mix. MiXCR, applied by TCRdb to the 5' RACE reads, yields one record per CDR3 protein. This sample has about 1 million distinct CDR3 sequences, with more than 40% found just once. The sample comprised blood. The receptors were gathered from a woman in her fifties or sixties in good health.

The CDR3 DNA sequence: TGCGCCAGCAGCCCGGGACTAGCAGACACCGGGGAGCTGTTTTTT. This gives the protein CASSPGLADTGELFF. V is TRBV5-1 and J is TRBJ2-2, with TRBD2 identical over 9 bases. Germline lookup yields CDR1 SGHRS and CDR2 YFSETQ. There are 15 residues in the CDR3. Trimming removed 4 bases from V and 3 bases from J; junction bases left unmatched: 4.

The chain combines TRBV7-6 with TRBJ2-3; D is ambiguous. The length of the CDR3 is 13 residues. Germline V gives CDR1 SGHVS, CDR2 FNYEAQ. V was shortened by 4 bases and J by 10 bases, with 15 bases between the two germline ends. CDR3 sequence: CASSSSGAIPQYF. In DNA, the CDR3 is TGTGCCAGCAGCTCGTCCGGAGCTATTCCGCAGTATTTT.

The rearrangement joins TRBV6-1 to TRBJ1-2; D remains unclear. Germline V gene data show CDR1 as MNHNS and CDR2 as SASEGT. This CDR3 has 12 residues. Between the trimmed V and J ends, which lost 3 bases and 8 bases, there was a span of 10 bases. For the CDR3, the DNA is TGTGCCAGCAGTGACAGGACTCGGGGCTACACCTTC. Translated, it gives CASSDRTRGYTF.

This clonotype was found a few times. The chain carries TRBV29-1 and TRBJ2-7, with 7 positions matching TRBD2. The junction had 3 bases not matched to a gene; V was cut back by 4 bases and J by 3 bases. CDR1 SQVTM and CDR2 ANQGSEA come from the germline V gene. The CDR3 spans 12 residues. The CDR3 DNA follows: TGCAGCGTTGCTAGCGGACACTACGAGCAGTACTTC. The encoded protein is CSVASGHYEQYF.

This clonotype was seen just once. The chain links TRBV27 to TRBJ1-5, with D possibly being TRBD1 (6 bases). CDR1 is MNHEY, CDR2 SMNVEV, per germline (reference sequence). Deletions cut 6 bases from V and 0 bases from J, with 12 bases between. This CDR3 comprises 15 residues. The CDR3 loop reads CASSFDRYSNQPQHF. Written as DNA, the CDR3 is TGTGCCAGCAGCTTCGACAGGTATAGCAATCAGCCCCAGCATTTT.

This rearrangement joins TRBV18 to TRBJ2-3; 8 nucleotides line up with TRBD1. Germline V gene data show CDR1 as KGHSH and CDR2 as LQKENI. The CDR3 runs to 15 residues. Losses at the gene ends were 3 bases for V and 4 bases for J; bases not matched to a gene: 6. For the CDR3, the DNA is TGTGCCAGCTCACCCGAGGACAGGGTCGCAGATACGCAGTATTTT. Encoded protein: CASSPEDRVADTQYF. Supplemented by reference TRBV18 and TRBJ2-3, the full variable domain reads NAGVMQNPRHLVRRRGQEARLRCSPMKGHSHVYWYRQLPEEGLKFMVYLQKENIIDESGMPKERFSAEFPKEGPSILRIQQVVRGDSAAYFCASSPEDRVADTQYFGPGTRLTVL.

The V gene is TRBV5-6, the J gene TRBJ1-6, with D perhaps TRBD1 (6 bases). Germline V CDR1 and CDR2: SGHDT, YYEEEE. The CDR3 has 14 amino acids. Deletions cut 0 bases from V and 10 bases from J, with 11 bases between. CDR3 nucleotides: TGTGCCAGCAGCTTGGGGGGGGGCGAATCACCCCTCCACTTT. Translating gives CASSLGGGESPLHF.

The table lists this clonotype with a few counts. The gene calls are TRBV9 and TRBJ2-3; 14 bases map to TRBD2. The J segment lost 6 bases and the V segment lost 1 base, leaving 13 bases of the junction unmatched. Germline V CDR1 and CDR2: SGDLS, YYNGEE. The CDR3 spans 19 residues. The CDR3 spells CASSVNLGTSGSHTDTQYF. Written as DNA, the CDR3 is TGTGCCAGCAGCGTAAATCTCGGGACTAGCGGGAGTCATACTGATACGCAGTATTTT. The full variable domain, its missing parts supplied by reference TRBV9 and TRBJ2-3, is DSGVTQTPKHLITATGQRVTLRCSPRSGDLSVYWYQQSLDQGLQFLIQYYNGEERAKGNILERFSAQQFPDLHSELNLSSLELGDSALYFCASSVNLGTSGSHTDTQYFGPGTRLTVL.

This clonotype was counted many times. The chain uses TRBV12-3 or TRBV12-4 and TRBJ1-2; D ambiguous. Trimming took 4 bases from V and 4 from J, leaving 13 bases between them. This CDR3 is 14 amino acids long. The CDR3 DNA is TGTGCCAGCAGTTCCGGGAAGTGGGGCTATGGCTACACCTTC. Translating gives CASSSGKWGYGYTF.

The CDR3 nucleotides are TGTGCCAGCAATGGCCGGGACAGGTGGGACAATGAGCAGTTCTTC. Translation gives CASNGRDRWDNEQFF. The chain employs TRBV28 and TRBJ2-1; 8 positions agree with TRBD1. Per germline, CDR1 MDHEN and CDR2 SYDVKM. V was clipped by 7 bases and J by 5 bases; unmatched bases: 10. The CDR3 runs 15 residues.

V and J are TRBV5-6 and TRBJ2-1; the match to TRBD2 covers 9 bases. The CDR3 extends over 15 amino acids. CDR1 and CDR2 (germline): SGHDT, YYEEEE. V lost 0 bases to trimming and J lost 10 bases; unmatched junction nucleotides: 8. The CDR3 is CASSLGLADAGEQFF. The CDR3 DNA reads as TGTGCCAGCAGCTTGGGACTAGCGGACGCAGGAGAGCAGTTCTTC.

The V gene is TRBV5-1, the J gene TRBJ2-6, with TRBD2 identical over 13 bases. Germline V gene sequence: CDR1 SGHRS, CDR2 YFSETQ. This CDR3 region has 19 residues. With V trimmed by 4 bases and J by 0 bases, 7 bases remained unmatched. DNA of the CDR3: TGCGCCAGCAGCCCAGGACTAGCGGGAGCCCCCTCTGGGGCCAACGTCCTGACTTTC. Amino acids: CASSPGLAGAPSGANVLTF.

The V gene is TRBV4-2, the J gene TRBJ2-1, with a weak D call TRBD2 (5 bases). Germline V gene lookup returns CDR1 LGHNA and CDR2 YNFKEQ. Between the trimmed V and J ends, which lost 4 bases and 6 bases, there was a span of 16 bases. The CDR3 sequence is 15 residues long. The CDR3 DNA sequence: TGTGCCAGCAGCCCGTATGGAGGAGTCTCCAATGAGCAGTTCTTC. Translating it yields CASSPYGGVSNEQFF.